This note documents a single T cell receptor beta chain sequence. These data originate in a study of chemoradiotherapy in HPV16-positive cancers. Libraries were prepared by immunoSEQ multiplex PCR; TCRdb keeps only in-frame clonotypes and omits some of them. The data contain 30,000 to 40,000 clones, around 93% of them seen just once; the ten biggest clones take up 3.6%. The sample was blood, taken from a patient who underwent chemoradiotherapy. The source of this sequence is a human donor with HPV-associated anogenital cancer.

CDR3 nucleotide sequence: TGCGCCAGCAGCGAGGGACTAGCGGGGGGGCCCCAGTACTTC. This sequence encodes CASSEGLAGGPQYF. The chain is built from TRBV5-1 and TRBJ2-7; 16 bases are shared with TRBD2. The CDR3 is 14 amino acids. The J segment lost 10 bases and the V segment lost 4 bases, leaving 5 bases of the junction unmatched. Looked up from germline, CDR1 is SGHRS and CDR2 is YFSETQ.